This T cell receptor beta chain derives from a study of blood T cell repertoires in COVID-19. Study-level background: Specimens from acute and convalescent COVID-19 originated in the United States, Italy and Spain.

CDR1 is SGHDT and CDR2 is YYEEEE in the germline V gene. Between the trimmed V and J ends, which lost 0 bases and 2 bases, there was a span of 20 bases. The CDR3 covers 18 residues. Patients from Seattle were sampled longitudinally, starting during active infection. Profiled with immunoSEQ multiplex PCR; TCRdb holds only in-frame clones, not every one. The data contain more than 60,000 clones, 84% of them singletons. The source of this sequence is a man aged 50 to 59 with COVID-19, enrolled during active disease. This sequence joins TRBV5-6 and TRBJ1-2, with D possibly being TRBD1 (6 bases). The sample comprised peripheral blood. The CDR3 region has the DNA TGTGCCAGCAGCTTGGGCAGGGGTTTACTTCGTCGAAACTATGGCTACACCTTC. Protein: CASSLGRGLLRRNYGYTF.